Presented here are 32 T cell receptor beta chains from one specimen sequenced in a study of blood T cells in healthy people across ages. Combining a sample-barcoded 5' primer with a J-beta primer mix, a second PCR ran for roughly 7 to 12 cycles. TCRdb passed the 5' RACE reads through MiXCR, listing each CDR3 protein once. Of about 400,000 distinct CDR3 sequences listed, roughly half are singletons. The specimen sequenced was blood. The receptors shown here come from a man aged 60-69 years in good health.

This chain uses TRBV20-1 with TRBJ1-5, with D tentatively TRBD1 (6 bases). Trimming removed 0 bases from V and 0 bases from J, with 18 bases in between. This CDR3 is 18 amino acids long. The V gene's germline CDR1 is DFQATT and CDR2 SNEGSKA (reference sequence). CDR3 DNA: TGCAGTGCTAGAGATGGCAACAGGGCGGGCTATAGCAATCAGCCCCAGCATTTT. Its protein product is CSARDGNRAGYSNQPQHF.

V is TRBV27 and J is TRBJ2-1, with TRBD2 identical over 7 bases. J lost 9 bases, V lost 6 bases, and 11 bases had no gene match. Germline CDR1 MNHEY, CDR2 SMNVEV (reference sequence). CDR3 length: 14 residues. The CDR3 DNA sequence: TGTGCCAGCAGAGGACCGGGGGGAGGCACTGAGCAGTTCTTC. Translating it yields CASRGPGGGTEQFF.

The rearrangement joins TRBV20-1 to TRBJ2-1; TRBD2 agrees at 13 bases. The junction had 0 bases not matched to a gene; V was cut back by 0 bases and J by 10 bases. This CDR3 contains 13 residues. Germline V CDR1 and CDR2: DFQATT, SNEGSKA (reference sequence). CDR3: CSAREGLAGEQFF. Here the CDR3 DNA reads TGCAGTGCTAGAGAGGGACTAGCGGGAGAGCAGTTCTTC.

The chain is built from TRBV6-1 and TRBJ1-5; TRBD1 matches at 11 bases. The CDR3 is 14 amino acids. V shed 8 bases and J 6 bases; nucleotides not matched to a gene: 6. Per germline, CDR1 MNHNS and CDR2 SASEGT. CDR3 DNA sequence: TGTGCCAGCGCAGGACAGGGGGCGGGTCAGCCCCAGCATTTT. Translating it yields CASAGQGAGQPQHF.

The chain links TRBV5-5 to TRBJ2-1; TRBD1 agrees at 8 bases. The CDR3 is 15 residues long. Per germline, CDR1 SGHKS and CDR2 YYEKEE (reference sequence). J lost 6 bases, V lost 6 bases, and 11 bases had no gene match. CDR3 sequence reads: CASNPGQGKSNEQFF. DNA for the CDR3: TGTGCCAGCAACCCCGGACAGGGCAAGAGCAATGAGCAGTTCTTC.

The chain uses TRBV3-1 and TRBJ2-5; 10 bases align to TRBD2. Losses at the gene ends were 3 bases for V and 7 bases for J; bases not matched to a gene: 8. The CDR3 runs to 15 residues. The germline V gene has CDR1 LGHDT and CDR2 YNNKEL (reference sequence). CDR3 coding DNA: TGTGCCAGCAGCCATAGCGGGGGGTACAGGGGGACCCAGTACTTC. Residues: CASSHSGGYRGTQYF.

This chain uses TRBV7-9 with TRBJ2-3; D is unclear. Between the trimmed V and J ends, which lost 1 base and 1 base, there was a span of 12 bases. The CDR3 is 16 residues long. Germline V CDR1 and CDR2: SEHNR, FQNEAQ (reference sequence). The CDR3 loop reads CASSLGAGFGTDTQYF. The CDR3 DNA reads as TGTGCCAGCAGCTTAGGCGCCGGTTTCGGCACAGATACGCAGTATTTT.

V and J are TRBV9 and TRBJ2-7; 10 bases align to TRBD2. V lost 3 bases, J lost 7 bases, and 13 bases stayed unmatched. CDR1 is SGDLS, CDR2 YYNGEE, per germline. The CDR3 extends over 16 amino acids. The CDR3: CASSGLAGGSYNEQYF. The CDR3 nucleotides read TGTGCCAGCAGCGGACTAGCGGGCGGCTCCTACAATGAGCAGTACTTC.

The J gene is TRBJ2-1, the V gene TRBV20-1, with a tentative D call TRBD2 (6 bases). Germline V lookup: CDR1 DFQATT, CDR2 SNEGSKA (reference sequence). The CDR3 has 14 amino acids. V lost 0 bases to trimming and J lost 7 bases, with 13 bases between them. The DNA of the CDR3 is TGCAGTGCTAGAGATCTGACTAGTTTGAATGAGCAGTTCTTC. Translation: CSARDLTSLNEQFF.

This rearrangement joins TRBV4-2 to TRBJ1-5, with 7 nucleotides matching TRBD1. Germline loops: CDR1 LGHNA, CDR2 YNFKEQ. CDR3 length: 15 residues. After removal of 3 bases from V and 1 base from J, the junction contained 3 bases not matched to a gene. CDR3 protein: CASSQLTGSNQPQHF. In nucleotides, the CDR3 is TGTGCCAGCAGCCAGCTGACAGGGAGCAATCAGCCCCAGCATTTT.

This CDR3 reads CASSPSGRAYNEQFF. CDR3 bases: TGTGCCAGCAGTCCCAGCGGGAGGGCCTACAATGAGCAGTTCTTC. The chain uses TRBV2 and TRBJ2-1; 10 bases align to TRBD2. The CDR3 contains 15 residues. Germline CDR1 and CDR2: SNHLY and FYNNEI. V was pared by 5 bases and J by 2 bases, with 3 bases of the junction left unmatched.

This clonotype appeared a single time. The J gene is TRBJ2-2, the V gene TRBV25-1; D is unclear. Germline lookup yields CDR1 MGHDK and CDR2 SYGVNS. CDR3 length: 11 residues. Trimming took 6 bases from V and 4 from J, leaving 3 bases between them. CDR3 loop: CASRVTGELFF. For the CDR3, the DNA is TGTGCCAGCAGGGTCACCGGGGAGCTGTTTTTT.

V is TRBV14 and J is TRBJ2-1; tentatively, D is TRBD1 or TRBD2 (5 bases each). Between the trimmed V and J ends, which lost 4 bases and 9 bases, there was a span of 13 bases. The CDR3 has 13 residues. Germline assignment: CDR1 SGHDN and CDR2 FVKESK. As DNA, the CDR3 is TGTGCCAGCAGCCTGGGACCACAAACTGAGCAGTTCTTC. This codes for CASSLGPQTEQFF. Using reference TRBV14 and TRBJ2-1 for the parts outside the CDR3, the full variable domain is EAGVTQFPSHSVIEKGQTVTLRCDPISGHDNLYWYRRVMGKEIKFLLHFVKESKQDESGMPNNRFLAERTGGTYSTLKVQPAELEDSGVYFCASSLGPQTEQFFGPGTRLTVL.

The chain links TRBV28 to TRBJ2-5; D gene ambiguous. CDR1 is MDHEN and CDR2 is SYDVKM in the germline V gene. Trimming cost V 5 bases and J 6 bases, with 7 bases left between them. This CDR3 contains 11 residues. The CDR3 DNA is TGTGCCAGCAGTCCCTCCCAGACCCAGTACTTC. Translation gives CASSPSQTQYF.

The chain links TRBV25-1 to TRBJ2-1; TRBD1 is a possible D gene (6 bases). The CDR3 has 15 amino acids. The V end was cut by 5 bases, the J end by 7 bases, with 18 bases between. The germline V gene encodes CDR1 MGHDK and CDR2 SYGVNS. The CDR3 sequence is CASSFGPNRGNEQFF. CDR3 coding DNA: TGTGCCAGCAGTTTTGGGCCGAATAGGGGGAATGAGCAGTTCTTC.

The V call is TRBV6-6, the J call TRBJ2-1; D unclear. The CDR3 has 12 residues. Deletions cut 8 bases from V and 7 bases from J, with 12 bases between. Germline V gene sequence: CDR1 MNHNY, CDR2 SVGAGI (reference sequence). Here the CDR3 reads CASRRERNEQFF. DNA for the CDR3: TGTGCCAGCCGACGAGAGAGGAATGAGCAGTTCTTC.

This chain joins TRBV6-2 or TRBV6-3 and TRBJ2-1; weak D call: TRBD1 (6 bases). Germline-derived CDR1 and CDR2 are MNHEY and SVGEGT. This CDR3 is built from 13 residues. V was shortened by 6 bases and J by 5 bases, with 11 bases between the two germline ends. CDR3 loop: CASRMTGDNEQFF. The CDR3 DNA is TGTGCCAGCAGGATGACAGGAGACAATGAGCAGTTCTTC.

This chain connects TRBV6-5 to TRBJ1-1; possibly TRBD1 for D (6 bases). This CDR3 has 15 residues. Looked up from germline, CDR1 is MNHEY and CDR2 is SVGAGI. V was clipped by 6 bases and J by 5 bases, with 19 bases between them. The CDR3 here is CASRQKNRAVTEAFF. CDR3 bases: TGTGCCAGCAGACAGAAAAACAGGGCTGTTACTGAAGCTTTCTTT.

CDR3 nucleotides: TGTGCCAGCAGTTACTCGAGCGGGCGCAGCTCCTACAATGAGCAGTTCTTC. Amino acids: CASSYSSGRSSYNEQFF. This chain joins TRBV6-2 or TRBV6-3 and TRBJ2-1; D possibly corresponds to TRBD2 (6 bases). The V end lost 0 bases, the J end lost 0 bases, and 12 bases lay between the germline ends. The CDR3 loop spans 17 amino acids. Germline V lookup: CDR1 MNHEY, CDR2 SVGEGT.

This chain connects TRBV13 to TRBJ2-7; possible D gene TRBD1, 5 bases. The V end lost 5 bases, the J end lost 3 bases, and 17 bases lay between the germline ends. This CDR3 comprises 15 residues. Germline V gives CDR1 PRHDT, CDR2 FYEKMQ (reference sequence). DNA of the CDR3: TGTGCCAGCAGCAAGATGCAGGGATGGGACTACGAGCAGTACTTC. Its translation is CASSKMQGWDYEQYF.

To note about this clonotype: A much larger clone differs from this one at a single base, so this may be a read error. The chain recombines TRBV7-2 with TRBJ2-5; possibly TRBD2 for D (5 bases). The CDR3 has 12 amino acids. Per germline, CDR1 SGHTA and CDR2 FQGNSA. The CDR3 here is CASSYYSGPVNF. CDR3 in DNA: TGTGCCAGCAGCTACTACAGCGGCCCCGTGAACTTC.

Comment on this clonotype: Just one base apart from a much larger clone, this may be a read error. This sequence joins TRBV3-1 and TRBJ2-5; 7 bases fit TRBD2. The germline CDR1 and CDR2 sequences are LGHDT and YNNKEL (reference sequence). The CDR3 has 15 residues. The CDR3 is CASSQVGGSQETQNF. Here the CDR3 DNA reads TGTGCCAGCAGCCAAGTTGGCGGGAGCCAAGAGACCCAGAACTTC.

This clonotype was observed at least ten times. This sequence joins TRBV7-2 and TRBJ1-2; TRBD1 agrees at 8 bases. There are 15 residues in the CDR3. V was clipped by 2 bases and J by 3 bases; unmatched bases: 5. Germline V gene data show CDR1 as SGHTA and CDR2 as FQGNSA. CDR3 in amino acids: CASSLRQGTDYGYTF. The CDR3 DNA follows: TGTGCCAGCAGCTTACGACAGGGGACGGACTATGGCTACACCTTC.

The table lists this clonotype with a few counts. The rearrangement joins TRBV2 to TRBJ2-7; 9 nucleotides match TRBD1. Trimming removed 4 bases from V and 2 bases from J; junction bases left unmatched: 6. Germline CDR1 reads SNHLY; CDR2 reads FYNNEI. The CDR3 sequence is 15 residues long. The CDR3: CASSATDRGAYEQYF. CDR3 coding DNA: TGTGCCAGCAGTGCGACGGACAGGGGTGCCTACGAGCAGTACTTC.

The chain is built from TRBV6-5 and TRBJ2-5, with 8 positions matching TRBD2. The DNA end lines up better with TRBJ2-7; the J call may be wrong. This CDR3 has 15 amino acids. In germline, CDR1 is MNHEY, CDR2 SVGAGI. The CDR3 DNA reads TGTGCCAGCAGTAACGACGTAGCGGGGAAAGGCGAGCAGTACTTC. Its protein is CASSNDVAGKGEQYF.

On this clonotype: At one boundary the junction diverges from the germline segment, which might be a read error. This chain uses TRBV12-3 or TRBV12-4 with TRBJ2-7; possible D gene TRBD1, 7 bases. The J call may be wrong; the DNA end is better matched by TRBJ2-4. CDR3 length: 15 residues. The CDR3 protein is CASSPAGQPKTIQYF. CDR3 DNA: TGTGCCAGCAGCCCGGCGGGACAGCCCAAAACCATTCAGTACTTC.

This clonotype was picked up a small number of times. The chain couples TRBV7-8 to TRBJ2-3, with a tentative D call TRBD1 (6 bases). V lost 5 bases and J lost 3, with 9 bases in between. Per germline, CDR1 SGHVS and CDR2 FQNEAQ. There are 13 residues in the CDR3. CDR3 DNA: TGTGCCAGCAGCGGGGGCCATACAGATACGCAGTATTTT. This encodes CASSGGHTDTQYF.

Many counts were recorded for this clonotype. The chain links TRBV7-3 to TRBJ2-1; TRBD1 agrees at 7 bases. Trimming took 5 bases from V and 1 from J; bases not matched to a gene: 2. The germline V gene has CDR1 SGHTA and CDR2 FQGTGA. There are 14 residues in the CDR3. The CDR3 DNA reads as TGTGCCAGCAGCCGGGACAGTTCCTACAATGAGCAGTTCTTC. It codes for CASSRDSSYNEQFF.

The rearrangement links TRBV4-3 to TRBJ2-3, with TRBD2 matching 12 bases. The germline CDR1 and CDR2 sequences are LGHNA and YSLEER. The CDR3 sequence is 18 residues long. With V trimmed by 3 bases and J by 4 bases, 11 bases remained unmatched. This CDR3 is CASSQGPGLAGTADTQYF. CDR3 DNA: TGCGCCAGCAGCCAGGGACCAGGACTAGCGGGGACTGCAGATACGCAGTATTTT.

The sample holds a few counts of this clonotype. The chain links TRBV29-1 to TRBJ2-7, with 10 bases fitting TRBD1. Losses at the gene ends were 7 bases for V and 6 bases for J; bases not matched to a gene: 12. Germline CDR1 and CDR2: SQVTM and ANQGSEA. The CDR3 sequence is 14 residues long. The CDR3 region has the DNA TGCAGCGCGAAACCGGCGACAGGGGGCCTCGAGCAGTACTTC. Amino acids: CSAKPATGGLEQYF.

The J gene is TRBJ2-7, the V gene TRBV20-1; TRBD2 aligns across 8 bases. Germline V lookup: CDR1 DFQATT, CDR2 SNEGSKA (reference sequence). The CDR3 contains 14 residues. The V gene end was trimmed by 6 bases and the J gene end by 1 base; junction bases not matched to a gene: 8. CDR3 loop: CSAQTGGGSYEQYF. The CDR3, as DNA: TGCAGTGCCCAAACGGGCGGGGGGTCCTACGAGCAGTACTTC.

The V call is TRBV2, the J call TRBJ2-3; the D call may be TRBD1 or TRBD2 (5 bases each). This CDR3 comprises 15 residues. Germline lookup yields CDR1 SNHLY and CDR2 FYNNEI. The germline V and J ends were trimmed by 1 base and 1 base, with 9 bases remaining between them. The CDR3 spells CASSEGRGGTDTQYF. CDR3 nucleotide sequence: TGTGCCAGCAGTGAAGGAAGAGGGGGCACAGATACGCAGTATTTT.